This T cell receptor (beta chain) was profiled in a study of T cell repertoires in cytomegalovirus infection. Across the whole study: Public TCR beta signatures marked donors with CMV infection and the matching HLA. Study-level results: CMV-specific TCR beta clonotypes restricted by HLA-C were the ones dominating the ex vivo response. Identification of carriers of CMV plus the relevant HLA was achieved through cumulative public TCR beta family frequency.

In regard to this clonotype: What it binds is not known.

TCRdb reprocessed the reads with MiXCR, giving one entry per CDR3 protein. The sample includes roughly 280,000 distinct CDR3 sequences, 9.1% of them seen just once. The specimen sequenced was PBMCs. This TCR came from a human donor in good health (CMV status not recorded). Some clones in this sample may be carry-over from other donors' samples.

The CDR3 DNA follows: TGTGCCAGCAAGATTTCGCTAGCGGGGGAGGCGGGTGAGCAGTTCTTC. It translates to CASKISLAGEAGEQFF. V is TRBV6-1 and J is TRBJ2-1, with 10 bases fitting TRBD2. CDR3 length equals 16 residues. Losses at the gene ends were 7 bases for V and 9 bases for J; bases not matched to a gene: 15. CDR1 and CDR2 from the germline V gene are MNHNS and SASEGT.